Sequencing of this T cell receptor beta chain was carried out in a study of blood T cell repertoires in COVID-19. Study-level background: The samples span acute and convalescent COVID-19 from the United States, Italy and Spain. The analysed material was cDNA or gDNA that came from T cells, B-cell-depleted T cells, or PBMCs.

Sequencing was performed with immunoSEQ multiplex PCR; in TCRdb, only in-frame clones are kept and a portion is missing. The sample records about 180,000 clones, around 80% being singletons. With 5 bases clipped from V and 7 bases from J, the junction kept 9 bases outside the gene matches. Germline CDR1 reads LNHDA; CDR2 reads SQIVND (reference sequence). This CDR3 region has 14 residues. Sequencing was done on a sample of peripheral blood. The receptor was isolated from a woman aged 40 to 50 with COVID-19, enrolled during active disease. The J gene is TRBJ2-7, the V gene TRBV19, with 9 bases fitting TRBD2. CDR3 nucleotides: TGTGCCAGTAGTGCGGGACTAGCCGGTTGGGAGCAGTACTTC. Residues: CASSAGLAGWEQYF.